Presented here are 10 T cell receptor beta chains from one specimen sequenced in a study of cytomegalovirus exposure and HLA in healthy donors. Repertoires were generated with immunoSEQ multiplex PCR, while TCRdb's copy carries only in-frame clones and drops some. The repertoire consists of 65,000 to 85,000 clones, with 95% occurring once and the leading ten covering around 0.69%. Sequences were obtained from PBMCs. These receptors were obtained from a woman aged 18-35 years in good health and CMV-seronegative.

Here the CDR3 reads CASSTGQGDYEQYF. The CDR3 nucleotides read TGCGCCAGCAGCACTGGACAGGGTGACTACGAGCAGTACTTC. The gene calls are TRBV5-1 and TRBJ2-7; the match to TRBD1 covers 8 bases. V shed 4 bases and J 3 bases; nucleotides not matched to a gene: 6. The CDR3 loop spans 14 amino acids. CDR1 and CDR2 from the germline V gene are SGHRS and YFSETQ.

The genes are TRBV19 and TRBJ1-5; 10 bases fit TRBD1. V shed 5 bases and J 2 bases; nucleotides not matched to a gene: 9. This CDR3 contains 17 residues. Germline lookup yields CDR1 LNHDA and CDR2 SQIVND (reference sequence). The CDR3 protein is CASSPWDRGRGNQPQHF. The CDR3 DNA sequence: TGTGCCAGTAGTCCTTGGGACAGGGGTCGCGGCAATCAGCCCCAGCATTTT.

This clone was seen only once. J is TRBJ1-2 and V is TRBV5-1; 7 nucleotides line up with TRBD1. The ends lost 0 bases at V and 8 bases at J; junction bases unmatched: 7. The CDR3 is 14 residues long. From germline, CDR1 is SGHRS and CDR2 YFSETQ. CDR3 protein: CASSLGQGVRGYTF. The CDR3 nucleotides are TGCGCCAGCAGCTTGGGACAGGGAGTTCGAGGCTACACCTTC.

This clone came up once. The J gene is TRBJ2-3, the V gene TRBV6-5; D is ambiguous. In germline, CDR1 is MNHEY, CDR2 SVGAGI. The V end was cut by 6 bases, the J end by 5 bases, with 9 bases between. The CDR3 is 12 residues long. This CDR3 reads CASSPRRDTQYF. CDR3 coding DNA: TGTGCCAGCAGCCCGCGGAGAGATACGCAGTATTTT.

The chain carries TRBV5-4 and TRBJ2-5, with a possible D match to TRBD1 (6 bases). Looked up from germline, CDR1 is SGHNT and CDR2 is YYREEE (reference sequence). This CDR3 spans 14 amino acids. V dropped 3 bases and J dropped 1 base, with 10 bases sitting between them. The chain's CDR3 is CASSWMDSQETQYF. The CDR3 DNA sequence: TGTGCCAGCAGCTGGATGGACAGCCAAGAGACCCAGTACTTC.

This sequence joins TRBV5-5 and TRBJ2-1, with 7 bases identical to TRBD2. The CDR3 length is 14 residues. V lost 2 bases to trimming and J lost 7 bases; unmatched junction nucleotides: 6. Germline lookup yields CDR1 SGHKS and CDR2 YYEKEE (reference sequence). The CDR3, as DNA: TGTGCCAGCAGCTTATTGGGAGGGGCGAATGAGCAGTTCTTC. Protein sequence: CASSLLGGANEQFF.

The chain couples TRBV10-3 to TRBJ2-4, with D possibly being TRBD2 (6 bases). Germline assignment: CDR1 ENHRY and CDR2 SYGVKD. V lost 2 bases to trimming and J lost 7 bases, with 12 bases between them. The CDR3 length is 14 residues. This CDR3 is CAISERENGNIQYF. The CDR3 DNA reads TGTGCCATCAGTGAGCGGGAGAACGGGAACATTCAGTACTTC.

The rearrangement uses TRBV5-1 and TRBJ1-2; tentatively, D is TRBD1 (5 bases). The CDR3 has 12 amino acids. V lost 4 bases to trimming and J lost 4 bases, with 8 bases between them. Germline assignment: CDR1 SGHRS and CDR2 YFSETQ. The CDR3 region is CASSVGGYGYTF. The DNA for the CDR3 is TGCGCCAGCAGCGTCGGGGGCTATGGCTACACCTTC.

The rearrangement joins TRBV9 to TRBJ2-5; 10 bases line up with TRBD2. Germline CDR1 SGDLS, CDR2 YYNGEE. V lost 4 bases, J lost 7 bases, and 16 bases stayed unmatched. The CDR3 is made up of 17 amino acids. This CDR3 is CASSPGLAGGLGVTQYF. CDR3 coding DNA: TGTGCCAGCAGCCCCGGGTTAGCGGGAGGTTTAGGAGTGACCCAGTACTTC. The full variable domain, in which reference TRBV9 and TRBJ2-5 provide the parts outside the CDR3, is DSGVTQTPKHLITATGQRVTLRCSPRSGDLSVYWYQQSLDQGLQFLIQYYNGEERAKGNILERFSAQQFPDLHSELNLSSLELGDSALYFCASSPGLAGGLGVTQYFGPGTRLLVL.

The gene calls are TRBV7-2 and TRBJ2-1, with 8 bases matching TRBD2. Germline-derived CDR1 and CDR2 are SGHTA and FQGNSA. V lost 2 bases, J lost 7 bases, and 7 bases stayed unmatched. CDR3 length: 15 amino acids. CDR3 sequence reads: CASSLTGGARNEQFF. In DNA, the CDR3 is TGTGCCAGCAGCTTAACCGGGGGGGCTAGAAATGAGCAGTTCTTC.